The 21 T cell receptor beta chains given below trace back to one sample, sequenced in a study of memory CD4+ T cells and cytomegalovirus serostatus. Assay: immunoSEQ multiplex PCR; the TCRdb copy retains only in-frame clones and omits some. The table lists about 60,000 clones, 82% of them singletons, with 0.5% in the top ten. The sort gate was single viable CD3+CD4+CD8-CD45RO+ cells for memory CD4+ T cells. Material: memory CD4+ T cells from blood. These TCRs come from an adult in good health and CMV-seronegative. Some clones in this sample may be carry-over from other donors' samples.

In its sample, this clone was seen a few times. The V call is TRBV2, the J call TRBJ2-3, with D perhaps matching TRBD1 (5 bases). CDR3 size: 14 residues. Trimming removed 3 bases from V and 4 bases from J, with 11 bases in between. Germline CDR1 SNHLY, CDR2 FYNNEI. CDR3 nucleotides: TGTGCCAGCAGTGACAGGGCCTATGCAGATACGCAGTATTTT. Amino acids: CASSDRAYADTQYF.

This clone was detected once. The same CDR3 is also encoded by other DNA sequences in this sample. The CDR3 DNA sequence: TGTGCCAGCTCACCAGGACAGGGGGCATCTTACGAGCAGTACTTC. As protein: CASSPGQGASYEQYF. This chain joins TRBV18 and TRBJ2-7; 11 bases fit TRBD1. The J segment lost 4 bases and the V segment lost 2 bases, leaving 4 bases of the junction unmatched. From germline, CDR1 is KGHSH and CDR2 LQKENI. The CDR3 spans 15 residues.

The V call is TRBV27, the J call TRBJ1-1; 7 nucleotides line up with TRBD1. The CDR3 extends over 14 amino acids. V lost 3 bases and J lost 8; bases outside the gene matches: 9. Germline V lookup: CDR1 MNHEY, CDR2 SMNVEV (reference sequence). CDR3 in amino acids: CASSLGIGTAEAFF. As DNA, the CDR3 is TGTGCCAGCAGTTTGGGTATTGGGACAGCGGAAGCTTTCTTT.

CDR3 amino acids: CASSLVTVQGGQPQHF. As DNA, the CDR3 is TGTGCCAGCAGTTTAGTTACGGTACAGGGGGGTCAGCCCCAGCATTTT. The chain employs TRBV28 and TRBJ1-5, with 8 bases fitting TRBD1. This CDR3 has 16 amino acids. From germline, CDR1 is MDHEN and CDR2 SYDVKM. V lost 2 bases and J lost 6; bases outside the gene matches: 9.

This rearrangement joins TRBV29-1 to TRBJ1-1; possible D gene TRBD1, 6 bases. Per germline, CDR1 SQVTM and CDR2 ANQGSEA. The CDR3 sequence is 12 residues long. Trimming took off 6 bases at V and 3 bases at J, with 11 bases between the two ends. The CDR3 here is CSVTGLDTEAFF. The DNA for the CDR3 is TGCAGCGTAACAGGGTTGGACACTGAAGCTTTCTTT.

CDR3 region: CASSFDATNEKLFF. The CDR3 DNA is TGCGCCAGCAGCTTTGATGCAACTAATGAAAAACTGTTTTTT. The rearrangement uses TRBV5-1 and TRBJ1-4; D unresolved. The CDR3 loop spans 14 amino acids. V was shortened by 2 bases and J by 0 bases, with 5 bases between the two germline ends. Germline CDR1 is SGHRS and CDR2 is YFSETQ.

This sequence joins TRBV4-2 and TRBJ2-7, with TRBD2 matching 10 bases. Losses at the gene ends were 0 bases for V and 6 bases for J; bases not matched to a gene: 5. There are 15 residues in the CDR3. Germline CDR1 is LGHNA and CDR2 is YNFKEQ. CDR3 loop: CASSQEVLAGSEQYF. The DNA for the CDR3 is TGTGCCAGCAGCCAAGAGGTACTAGCGGGATCCGAGCAGTACTTC.

V is TRBV30 and J is TRBJ2-2; perhaps TRBD2 as D (7 bases). This CDR3 spans 16 amino acids. The V gene lost 4 bases and the J gene lost 0 bases, with 15 bases spanning the gap. Germline CDR1 and CDR2: GTSNPN and SVGIG (reference sequence). This CDR3 is CAWTKGGAANTGELFF. Written as DNA, the CDR3 is TGTGCCTGGACTAAAGGGGGGGCAGCGAACACCGGGGAGCTGTTTTTT.

The chain joins TRBV4-3 to TRBJ1-2; possibly TRBD1 for D (5 bases). This CDR3 has 14 amino acids. V was cut by 0 bases and J by 6 bases, with 11 bases left in between. Per the germline V gene, CDR1 is LGHNA and CDR2 is YSLEER. DNA of the CDR3: TGCGCCAGCAGCCAAGAGACGGGCAGGGATGGCTACACCTTC. Encoded protein: CASSQETGRDGYTF.

The chain uses TRBV9 and TRBJ2-7; no clear D. Germline values: CDR1 SGDLS, CDR2 YYNGEE. The CDR3 spans 15 residues. Trimming stripped 0 bases from V and 3 bases from J, with 13 bases between. The CDR3 region has the DNA TGTGCCAGCAGCGTAGATGGTAGTTCGGTCTACGAGCAGTACTTC. Protein: CASSVDGSSVYEQYF.

The V gene is TRBV5-3, the J gene TRBJ2-7, with D perhaps TRBD1 or TRBD2 (5 bases each). TRBV5-3 qualifies as an ORF whose function is uncertain. This CDR3 region has 13 residues. V was clipped by 4 bases and J by 1 base, with 9 bases between them. CDR3 residues: CARSRDHSYEQYF. In DNA, the CDR3 is TGTGCCAGAAGCCGGGACCATTCCTACGAGCAGTACTTC.

This clone was seen a handful of times. This sequence joins TRBV10-2 and TRBJ1-2; D uncertain. Germline CDR1 WSHSY, CDR2 SAAADI. The CDR3 loop spans 13 amino acids. Trimming took off 1 base at V and 5 bases at J, with 8 bases between the two ends. CDR3 residues: CASSEWTGYGYTF. In nucleotides, the CDR3 is TGCGCCAGCAGTGAGTGGACGGGGTATGGCTACACCTTC.

The J gene is TRBJ2-5, the V gene TRBV6-6, with 7 bases fitting TRBD1. Unmatched junction bases numbered 6, after V lost 6 bases and J lost 11 bases. Germline-derived CDR1 and CDR2 are MNHNY and SVGAGI (reference sequence). The CDR3 totals 11 residues. The CDR3 sequence: CASRFTGEQYF. The CDR3 DNA reads TGTGCCAGCAGATTCACAGGGGAGCAGTACTTC.

The chain combines TRBV11-2 with TRBJ2-5; TRBD1 might be the D (6 bases). Matching the DNA end better, TRBJ2-7 makes the J call doubtful. Germline V gives CDR1 SGHAT, CDR2 FQNNGV. This CDR3 has 17 residues. Here the CDR3 reads CASSLAPTGIRSYEQYF. In nucleotides, the CDR3 is TGTGCCAGCAGCTTAGCCCCGACAGGTATTAGGTCCTACGAGCAGTACTTC.

The chain links TRBV5-1 to TRBJ2-3; D is possibly TRBD2 (6 bases). Looked up from germline, CDR1 is SGHRS and CDR2 is YFSETQ. This CDR3 has 15 residues. The V end lost 1 base, the J end lost 2 bases, and 11 bases lay between the germline ends. The CDR3 loop is CASSLRDLPTDTQYF. DNA of the CDR3: TGCGCCAGCAGCTTGAGGGACTTACCCACAGATACGCAGTATTTT.

DNA for the CDR3: TGTGCCAGCAGCGCCGACAGCTCTGGGGCCAACGTCCTGACTTTC. This gives the protein CASSADSSGANVLTF. V usage is TRBV28 and J usage is TRBJ2-6, with D perhaps TRBD1 (5 bases). V gave up 6 bases and J gave up 0 bases, with 9 bases separating them. The CDR3 is 15 amino acids. The germline gives CDR1 MDHEN, CDR2 SYDVKM.

V gene TRBV28 combines with J gene TRBJ2-3, with D possibly being TRBD1 (5 bases). V lost 6 bases, J lost 1 base, and 17 bases lay in between. This CDR3 comprises 16 residues. Germline CDR1 and CDR2: MDHEN and SYDVKM. In DNA, the CDR3 is TGTGCCAGCAGGGCCCACCAGGGTGGGGGCACAGATACGCAGTATTTT. Translating it yields CASRAHQGGGTDTQYF.

A word on this clone: Other nucleotide sequences from this sample produce the same CDR3. The chain links TRBV28 to TRBJ2-7; no definite D call. Germline V gene data show CDR1 as MDHEN and CDR2 as SYDVKM. With 5 bases removed from V and 1 base from J, the gap between germline ends came to 6 bases. The CDR3 sequence is 12 residues long. CDR3 sequence reads: CASSPSSYEQYF. The CDR3 DNA sequence: TGTGCCAGCAGTCCCTCTTCCTACGAGCAGTACTTC. Variable domain in full (rest from reference TRBV28 and TRBJ2-7): DVKVTQSSRYLVKRTGEKVFLECVQDMDHENMFWYRQDPGLGLRLIYFSYDVKMKEKGDIPEGYSVSREKKERFSLILESASTNQTSMYLCASSPSSYEQYFGPGTRLTVT.

The chain joins TRBV6-6 to TRBJ2-1; TRBD2 is a possible D gene (6 bases). This CDR3 region has 16 residues. Germline values: CDR1 MNHNY, CDR2 SVGAGI (reference sequence). Trimming left V 0 bases short and J 7 bases short, with 16 bases between. The CDR3 is CASSYSRLGEANEQFF. CDR3 in DNA: TGTGCCAGCAGTTACTCCCGACTGGGGGAGGCTAATGAGCAGTTCTTC.

The genes are TRBV7-3 and TRBJ2-5; 10 bases are shared with TRBD2. The J segment lost 5 bases and the V segment lost 5 bases, leaving 5 bases of the junction unmatched. Per the germline V gene, CDR1 is SGHTA and CDR2 is FQGTGA. The CDR3 has 14 residues. CDR3 in DNA: TGTGCCAGCAGCCCTAGCGGGAGTGGGGAGACCCAGTACTTC. It specifies CASSPSGSGETQYF.

The chain couples TRBV19 to TRBJ1-3, with D hard to call. There are 11 residues in the CDR3. From germline, CDR1 is LNHDA and CDR2 SQIVND (reference sequence). The V and J ends lost 5 bases and 8 bases respectively, with 7 bases between them. In DNA, the CDR3 is TGTGCCAGTAGTGGGGATTACACCATATATTTT. It encodes CASSGDYTIYF. Supplemented by reference TRBV19 and TRBJ1-3, the full variable domain reads DGGITQSPKYLFRKEGQNVTLSCEQNLNHDAMYWYRQDPGQGLRLIYYSQIVNDFQKGDIAEGYSVSREKKESFPLTVTSAQKNPTAFYLCASSGDYTIYFGEGSWLTVV.